Following are 29 T cell receptor beta chains from one sample sequenced in a study of blood T cell repertoires in COVID-19. Profiled with immunoSEQ multiplex PCR; TCRdb holds only in-frame clones, not every one. This sample has 130,000 to 150,000 clones, with more than 75% found just once. The sequenced sample was peripheral blood. These receptors all come from a man between 60 and 75 years old with active or convalescent COVID-19.

CDR3 loop: CASSPGRDFYNEQFF. The DNA for the CDR3 is TGTGCCAGCAGCCCGGGGAGGGACTTTTACAATGAGCAGTTCTTC. The chain couples TRBV5-6 to TRBJ2-1; 7 nucleotides align to TRBD2. This CDR3 comprises 15 residues. CDR1 and CDR2 from the germline V gene are SGHDT and YYEEEE. V trimming: 4 bases; J trimming: 4 bases; junction bases outside the gene matches: 8.

The chain employs TRBV28 and TRBJ1-3, with TRBD1 matching 7 bases. This CDR3 is 15 amino acids long. The germline CDR1 and CDR2 sequences are MDHEN and SYDVKM. Trimming cost V 4 bases and J 0 bases; bases outside gene matches: 3. The CDR3: CASSSGQSSGNTIYF. The CDR3 DNA follows: TGTGCCAGCAGTTCGGGACAGAGCTCTGGAAACACCATATATTTT.

This clone was counted only a few times. This rearrangement joins TRBV7-8 to TRBJ2-1, with 9 bases that match TRBD2. With V trimmed by 11 bases and J by 6 bases, 8 bases remained unmatched. CDR1 and CDR2 from the germline V gene are SGHVS and FQNEAQ. This CDR3 has 13 residues. For the CDR3, the DNA is TGTGCCGCGGGGGGGAGTATGTCCAATGAGCAGTTCTTC. Protein product: CAAGGSMSNEQFF.

This sequence joins TRBV19 and TRBJ2-3, with D perhaps TRBD1 (5 bases). The germline V gene encodes CDR1 LNHDA and CDR2 SQIVND (reference sequence). Trimming stripped 5 bases from V and 6 bases from J, with 21 bases between. There are 16 residues in the CDR3. CDR3 sequence: CASSGRGLGIGDTQYF. The CDR3 DNA sequence: TGTGCCAGTAGTGGAAGGGGCCTGGGGATAGGGGATACGCAGTATTTT. Looking up the rest from reference TRBV19 and TRBJ2-3 gives the full variable domain: DGGITQSPKYLFRKEGQNVTLSCEQNLNHDAMYWYRQDPGQGLRLIYYSQIVNDFQKGDIAEGYSVSREKKESFPLTVTSAQKNPTAFYLCASSGRGLGIGDTQYFGPGTRLTVL.

The V and J genes are TRBV18 and TRBJ2-7, with 9 bases identical to TRBD2. CDR3 length: 15 residues. V trimming: 5 bases; J trimming: 3 bases; junction bases outside the gene matches: 8. CDR1 is KGHSH and CDR2 is LQKENI in the germline V gene. CDR3 region: CASSYSRTSDYEQYF. The CDR3 region has the DNA TGTGCCAGCTCATATTCCAGGACTAGCGACTACGAGCAGTACTTC. Complete variable domain (other parts from reference TRBV18 and TRBJ2-7): NAGVMQNPRHLVRRRGQEARLRCSPMKGHSHVYWYRQLPEEGLKFMVYLQKENIIDESGMPKERFSAEFPKEGPSILRIQQVVRGDSAAYFCASSYSRTSDYEQYFGPGTRLTVT.

The V gene is TRBV6-4, the J gene TRBJ2-5; the D gene is possibly TRBD2 (6 bases). V was shortened by 4 bases and J by 5 bases, with 17 bases between the two germline ends. The germline V gene has CDR1 MRHNA and CDR2 SNTAGT. This CDR3 is 15 amino acids long. This CDR3 is CASSGTRRAEETQYF. For the CDR3, the DNA is TGTGCCAGCAGTGGGACACGGAGGGCGGAGGAGACCCAGTACTTC.

This rearrangement joins TRBV18 to TRBJ2-3; 9 bases agree with TRBD1. V dropped 5 bases and J dropped 6; count of bases not matched to a gene: 3. The CDR3 loop spans 13 amino acids. The germline gives CDR1 KGHSH, CDR2 LQKENI. In DNA, the CDR3 is TGTGCCAGCTCAGGGGGACAGGGCGATACGCAGTATTTT. It encodes CASSGGQGDTQYF.

The DNA of the CDR3 is TGTGCCACCAGTGATACGGGGGGGTCCTACAATGAGCAGTTCTTC. Its protein product is CATSDTGGSYNEQFF. The rearrangement joins TRBV24-1 to TRBJ2-1, with 8 bases matching TRBD2. The V and J ends lost 3 bases and 1 base, in that order; junction bases with no gene match: 1. Germline CDR1 is KGHDR and CDR2 is SFDVKD. CDR3 size: 15 residues.

This clone has more than one count but fewer than ten. The chain employs TRBV7-9 and TRBJ2-7; no definite D call. V was pared by 3 bases and J by 7 bases, with 19 bases between. This CDR3 region has 15 residues. Germline V gene sequence: CDR1 SEHNR, CDR2 FQNEAQ (reference sequence). The CDR3 protein is CASSFHGVEYGEQYF. CDR3 nucleotides: TGTGCCAGCAGCTTTCACGGAGTAGAGTACGGAGAGCAGTACTTC. Full variable domain (rest looked up from reference TRBV7-9 and TRBJ2-7): DTGVSQNPRHKITKRGQNVTFRCDPISEHNRLYWYRQTLGQGPEFLTYFQNEAQLEKSRLLSDRFSAERPKGSFSTLEIQRTEQGDSAMYLCASSFHGVEYGEQYFGPGTRLTVT.

A single count supports this clone. The chain recombines TRBV18 with TRBJ2-3; 8 nucleotides match TRBD1. The V gene end was trimmed by 2 bases and the J gene end by 0 bases; junction bases not matched to a gene: 4. Germline V gives CDR1 KGHSH, CDR2 LQKENI. The CDR3 loop spans 16 amino acids. CDR3 nucleotides: TGTGCCAGCTCACCAATGAGACAGGGGAGCACAGATACGCAGTATTTT. Translated: CASSPMRQGSTDTQYF.

The CDR3 DNA sequence: TGTGCCAGCAGCGCCACAGGGTTTCACACACCCTCTAGCACAGATACGCAGTATTTT. The encoded protein is CASSATGFHTPSSTDTQYF. The chain couples TRBV7-9 to TRBJ2-3; D perhaps matches TRBD1 (6 bases). The germline V and J ends were trimmed by 5 bases and 0 bases, with 24 bases remaining between them. This CDR3 is built from 19 residues. CDR1 and CDR2 from the germline V gene are SEHNR and FQNEAQ (reference sequence).

The chain recombines TRBV24-1 with TRBJ1-6; D uncertain. There are 12 residues in the CDR3. The ends were cut back, 1 base at V and 14 bases at J, with 8 bases in the middle. In germline, CDR1 is KGHDR, CDR2 SFDVKD. The chain's CDR3 is CATSDLTHTLHF. CDR3 nucleotide sequence: TGTGCCACCAGTGATTTAACACATACCCTCCACTTT.

The CDR3 sequence: CASSRGYEQYF. The CDR3 DNA sequence: TGTGCCTCCTCGCGGGGCTACGAGCAGTACTTC. The chain combines TRBV30 with TRBJ2-7; D possibly corresponds to TRBD2 (6 bases). The V end was cut by 7 bases, the J end by 3 bases, with 10 bases between. Germline CDR1 is GTSNPN and CDR2 is SVGIG (reference sequence). The CDR3 extends over 11 amino acids.

This clone was found once. This chain joins TRBV29-1 and TRBJ1-2; the D gene is possibly TRBD1 (5 bases). V gave up 6 bases and J gave up 7 bases, with 21 bases separating them. Germline V CDR1 and CDR2: SQVTM, ANQGSEA. This CDR3 spans 14 amino acids. The CDR3 is CSVADNSVSSGYTF. The CDR3 coding sequence is TGCAGCGTGGCGGACAATTCCGTATCTTCTGGCTACACCTTC.

The chain uses TRBV27 and TRBJ2-3; 8 positions agree with TRBD2. Germline-derived CDR1 and CDR2 are MNHEY and SMNVEV (reference sequence). V gave up 4 bases and J gave up 0 bases; unmatched junction bases: 3. This CDR3 has 15 residues. In nucleotides, the CDR3 is TGTGCCAGCAGTTCGACTAGCGAGAGCACAGATACGCAGTATTTT. Translated: CASSSTSESTDTQYF.

The V gene is TRBV12-3 or TRBV12-4, the J gene TRBJ2-7; D remains unclear. Trimming shortened V by 4 bases and J by 6 bases, and 10 bases separated the two germline ends. The CDR3 sequence is 12 residues long. The CDR3 sequence: CASSSLVGEQYF. The DNA for the CDR3 is TGTGCCAGCAGTTCCCTAGTAGGCGAGCAGTACTTC.

This rearrangement joins TRBV7-2 to TRBJ1-3; D perhaps matches TRBD1 (5 bases). V was clipped by 4 bases and J by 1 base, with 11 bases between them. The germline V gene encodes CDR1 SGHTA and CDR2 FQGNSA. The CDR3 is 15 residues long. CDR3 nucleotide sequence: TGTGCCAGCAGCTCGAGCGGGGGATCTGGAAACACCATATATTTT. It codes for CASSSSGGSGNTIYF.

This clone was counted once. The V and J genes are TRBV4-1 and TRBJ2-5, with 15 bases matching TRBD2. The trim removed 3 bases at V and 2 bases at J, leaving 13 bases unmatched. Germline V gene sequence: CDR1 MGHRA, CDR2 YSYEKL. The CDR3 contains 20 residues. The DNA of the CDR3 is TGCGCCAGCAGCCAGGGGAGAGGACTAGCGGGAGGGCTGGGACAAGAGACCCAGTACTTC. Protein product: CASSQGRGLAGGLGQETQYF.

The chain recombines TRBV7-3 with TRBJ2-2, with D unresolved. The germline V gene encodes CDR1 SGHTA and CDR2 FQGTGA. This CDR3 spans 14 amino acids. Trimming pared 5 bases from V and 2 bases from J, leaving 9 bases between. This chain's CDR3 is CASSPTVNTGELFF. The DNA for the CDR3 is TGTGCCAGCAGCCCGACTGTTAACACCGGGGAGCTGTTTTTT.

The chain employs TRBV19 and TRBJ2-5; D ambiguous. This CDR3 has 14 amino acids. V lost 5 bases, J lost 1 base, and 11 bases lay in between. The germline V gene has CDR1 LNHDA and CDR2 SQIVND (reference sequence). CDR3 protein: CASSPSGSQETQYF. As DNA, the CDR3 is TGTGCCAGTAGTCCCTCAGGTTCCCAAGAGACCCAGTACTTC.

This chain links TRBV7-9 with TRBJ1-4; TRBD1 might be the D (6 bases). V lost 2 bases to trimming and J lost 0 bases, with 10 bases between them. Germline values: CDR1 SEHNR, CDR2 FQNEAQ (reference sequence). The CDR3 is 16 residues long. The CDR3 DNA follows: TGTGCCAGCAGCTTATGGACAGTTGCAACTAATGAAAAACTGTTTTTT. Translating gives CASSLWTVATNEKLFF. Complete variable domain (other parts from reference TRBV7-9 and TRBJ1-4): DTGVSQNPRHKITKRGQNVTFRCDPISEHNRLYWYRQTLGQGPEFLTYFQNEAQLEKSRLLSDRFSAERPKGSFSTLEIQRTEQGDSAMYLCASSLWTVATNEKLFFGSGTQLSVL.

The V gene is TRBV6-2 or TRBV6-3, the J gene TRBJ2-2; 7 nucleotides agree with TRBD2. Germline V CDR1 and CDR2: MNHEY, SVGEGT. The CDR3 loop spans 17 amino acids. Germline trimming cut 0 bases from V and 5 bases from J; bases unmatched to any gene: 9. The CDR3 DNA reads as TGTGCCAGCAGTTACTCGGATGGGGGGGTGGGGACCGGGGAGCTGTTTTTT. Translated, it gives CASSYSDGGVGTGELFF.

This clone was detected only once. V gene TRBV30 combines with J gene TRBJ1-2, with D uncertain. CDR1 GTSNPN and CDR2 SVGIG come from the germline V gene (reference sequence). V was clipped by 4 bases and J by 2 bases, with 14 bases between them. This CDR3 region has 14 residues. CDR3 in amino acids: CAWIPWSFNYGYTF. CDR3 bases: TGTGCCTGGATCCCGTGGAGCTTCAACTATGGCTACACCTTC. Based on the CDR3 plus reference TRBV30 and TRBJ1-2, the full variable domain is SQTIHQWPATLVQPVGSPLSLECTVEGTSNPNLYWYRQAAGRGLQLLFYSVGIGQISSEVPQNLSASRPQDRQFILSSKKLLLSDSGFYLCAWIPWSFNYGYTFGSGTRLTVV.

This clone was recorded a few times. The chain couples TRBV7-8 to TRBJ2-7; D is possibly TRBD1 (5 bases). This CDR3 region has 14 residues. Germline V lookup: CDR1 SGHVS, CDR2 FQNEAQ. Trimming took off 3 bases at V and 1 base at J, with 10 bases between the two ends. CDR3 sequence (DNA): TGTGCCAGCAGCTTGTCGACAGAGTCCTACGAGCAGTACTTC. It encodes CASSLSTESYEQYF.

This clone was detected only a few times. The J gene is TRBJ1-6, the V gene TRBV10-3; 7 bases are a match to TRBD1. CDR3 size: 13 residues. V was pared by 10 bases and J by 7 bases, with 7 bases of the junction left unmatched. Germline CDR1 reads ENHRY; CDR2 reads SYGVKD. CDR3: CATKGQINSPLHF. The CDR3 bases are TGTGCCACCAAGGGACAGATAAATTCACCCCTCCACTTT.

This sequence joins TRBV12-3 or TRBV12-4 and TRBJ1-2; 9 bases match TRBD1. Unmatched junction bases numbered 8, after V lost 8 bases and J lost 10 bases. The CDR3 runs to 12 residues. CDR3 coding DNA: TGTGCCAGCTCGATCCGGGACAGGGACTACACCTTC. Its protein is CASSIRDRDYTF.

The rearrangement links TRBV23-1 to TRBJ2-2; no reliable D call. TRBV23-1 is reported as an ORF; its role is uncertain. The CDR3 has 16 residues. V lost 0 bases and J lost 1, with 9 bases in between. CDR3 bases: TGCGCCAGCAGTCAATCCGAACTTAGGAACACCGGGGAGCTGTTTTTT. Translation gives CASSQSELRNTGELFF.

CDR3 region: CASSLGSTGATNEKLFF. CDR3 coding DNA: TGTGCCAGCAGCTTGGGGAGCACAGGGGCAACTAATGAAAAACTGTTTTTT. V is TRBV5-5 and J is TRBJ1-4; 7 nucleotides line up with TRBD1. Germline V gene lookup returns CDR1 SGHKS and CDR2 YYEKEE (reference sequence). The CDR3 is made up of 17 amino acids. Germline trimming cut 0 bases from V and 0 bases from J; bases unmatched to any gene: 5. Looking up the rest from reference TRBV5-5 and TRBJ1-4 gives the full variable domain: DAGVTQSPTHLIKTRGQQVTLRCSPISGHKSVSWYQQVLGQGPQFIFQYYEKEERGRGNFPDRFSARQFPNYSSELNVNALLLGDSALYLCASSLGSTGATNEKLFFGSGTQLSVL.

CDR3 region: CASSLGAKQNEKLFF. CDR3 DNA sequence: TGCGCCAGCAGCTTGGGGGCAAAGCAGAATGAAAAACTGTTTTTT. The chain uses TRBV5-1 and TRBJ1-4; no firm D call. Germline loops: CDR1 SGHRS, CDR2 YFSETQ. Trimming shortened V by 0 bases and J by 5 bases, and 11 bases separated the two germline ends. This CDR3 has 15 residues.